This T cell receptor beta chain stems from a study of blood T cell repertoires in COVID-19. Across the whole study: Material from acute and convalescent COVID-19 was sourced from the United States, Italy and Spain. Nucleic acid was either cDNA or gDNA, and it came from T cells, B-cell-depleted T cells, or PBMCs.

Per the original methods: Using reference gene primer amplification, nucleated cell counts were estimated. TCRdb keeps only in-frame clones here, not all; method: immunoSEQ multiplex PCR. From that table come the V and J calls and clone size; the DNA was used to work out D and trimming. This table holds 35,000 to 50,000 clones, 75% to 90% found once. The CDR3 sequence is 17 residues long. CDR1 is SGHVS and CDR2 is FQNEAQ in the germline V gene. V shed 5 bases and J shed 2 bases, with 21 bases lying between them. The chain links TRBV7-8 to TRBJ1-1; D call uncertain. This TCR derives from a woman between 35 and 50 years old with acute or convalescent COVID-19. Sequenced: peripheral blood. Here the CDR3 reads CASSPPQLAGSNTEAFF. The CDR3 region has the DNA TGTGCCAGCAGCCCCCCCCAATTGGCAGGCTCCAACACTGAAGCTTTCTTT.